This T cell receptor beta chain came from a study of vaccination effects on CD4 cells after COVID-19. Study at large: Prior to sequencing, the ViraFEST assay stimulated PBMC with viral peptide pools, which expanded the antigen-specific CD4+ T cells. Convalescent patients (three in total) were sampled early and late after vaccination. Study-wide results and caveats: Marked clonal contraction was seen in infection- and vaccine-induced clones late after vaccination.

A word on this clone: The antigen remains undetermined.

Having been cultured for roughly 10 days, the cells underwent CD4+ T cell isolation. Sometime from March through December 2020, the person acquired a SARS-CoV-2 infection that PCR confirmed. It was two doses of either the BNT162b2 or mRNA-1273 vaccine that participants received. Using immunoSEQ multiplex PCR, the repertoire was profiled, and TCRdb retains in-frame clones only, with some absent. Among tens of thousands of clones listed, 76% were seen once. The TCR comes from a human donor who had a prior SARS-CoV-2 infection. The source was CD4+ T cells from PBMCs cultured without peptide, collected after COVID-19 vaccination.

The CDR3 coding sequence is TGTGCCAGCAGTCAGACCAGGGGCCCGGAGACCCAGTACTTC. It encodes CASSQTRGPETQYF. The V gene is TRBV6-2 or TRBV6-3, the J gene TRBJ2-5, with D possibly TRBD1 on 6 matching bases. The V end was cut by 5 bases, the J end by 5 bases, with 15 bases between. Germline V gives CDR1 MNHEY, CDR2 SVGEGT. The CDR3 has 14 residues.